Listed here are 14 T cell receptor beta chains from one sample, sequenced in a study of tissue T cells after allogeneic stem cell transplantation. Sequencing used immunoSEQ multiplex PCR; TCRdb keeps in-frame clones, though not all of them. The repertoire holds about 20,000 clones, with 60% to 75% as singletons. The sequencing sample was made of spleen. The source of these receptors is a female BALB/c mouse in good health. For this strain, the MHC haplotype corresponds to H2-d.

Details on this clone: The listed genes are named as in mouse. The read halts 1 residue ahead of the CDR3 end, with the missing end drawn from the germline J gene. The same CDR3 is also encoded by other DNA sequences in this sample. This sequence joins TRBV13-2 and TRBJ2-7; 11 nucleotides align to TRBD1. Germline loops: CDR1 NNHNN, CDR2 SYGAGS (reference sequence). The V and J ends lost 3 bases and 3 bases, in that order; junction bases with no gene match: 2. This CDR3 has 14 amino acids. The CDR3 is CASGGGTGGYEQYF. The sequenced part of the CDR3 DNA is TGTGCCAGCGGTGGCGGGACAGGGGGCTATGAACAGTAC.

About this clone itself: The gene symbols are mouse symbols. The DNA ends 1 residue before the CDR3 does, and the rest of the CDR3 is filled in from the germline J gene. The rearrangement uses TRBV4 and TRBJ1-2, with 9 bases identical to TRBD1. The CDR3 length is 14 residues. Looked up from germline, CDR1 is LGHDT and CDR2 is YNNKQL (reference sequence). Unmatched junction bases numbered 4, after V lost 4 bases and J lost 4 bases. Incomplete CDR3 DNA: TGTGCCAGCAGCTTTGGACAGGGGAGCTCCGACTACACC. Translating gives CASSFGQGSSDYT. The whole CDR3 region reads CASSFGQGSSDYTF.

Concerning this clone: Here the gene names and germline are mouse. The sequenced fragment ends 1 residue before the CDR3 boundary, so the rest is inferred from the germline J gene. This rearrangement joins TRBV31 to TRBJ1-3; 8 bases are shared with TRBD1. Germline trimming cut 1 base from V and 0 bases from J; bases unmatched to any gene: 8. The CDR3 is made up of 17 amino acids. CDR1 is GKSSPN, CDR2 SITVG, per germline. The part of the CDR3 DNA that was read is TGTGCCTGGAGTCCATTCAGGGGGCCTCATTCTGGAAATACGCTCTAT. It encodes CAWSPFRGPHSGNTLY. The complete CDR3 reads CAWSPFRGPHSGNTLYF.

This clone was seen a handful of times. Gene names follow the mouse nomenclature. The CDR3 extends 1 residue past the end of the read, so its final part is completed from the germline J gene. The chain has TRBV5 and TRBJ2-7; the D is unclear. This CDR3 spans 12 amino acids. Germline assignment: CDR1 LGHNA and CDR2 YNLKQL (reference sequence). V lost 0 bases, J lost 7 bases, and 7 bases lay in between. The CDR3 loop reads CASSQENGEQYF. The covered CDR3 bases are TGTGCCAGCAGCCAAGAGAACGGGGAACAGTAC.

With respect to this clone: The gene names given are mouse names. The CDR3 is cut off 1 residue early in the read; its end comes from the germline J gene. The chain has TRBV13-3 and TRBJ1-1; the D is unclear. Germline loops: CDR1 NNHDY, CDR2 SYVADS. The length of the CDR3 is 12 residues. V dropped 2 bases and J dropped 0 bases, with 2 bases sitting between them. The covered CDR3 bases are TGTGCCAGCAGTGAAGCAAACACAGAAGTCTTC. Translation gives CASSEANTEVF. The full CDR3 sequence reads CASSEANTEVFF.

Points on this clone: Gene names and germline match the mouse. Read sequence stops 1 residue before the CDR3 end, and the germline J gene provides the missing end. The chain employs TRBV13-1 and TRBJ2-3; no firm D call. The CDR3 runs 12 residues. V was clipped by 10 bases and J by 0 bases, with 9 bases between them. Germline V CDR1 and CDR2: NSHNY, SYGAGN. The sequenced CDR3 bases are TGTGCCGGAAAAGATAGTGCAGAAACGCTGTAT. It specifies CAGKDSAETLY. The complete CDR3 sequence is CAGKDSAETLYF.

With regard to this clone: Genes and germline come from the mouse. The missing CDR3 end, 1 residue past where the read stops, is filled in from the germline J gene. The chain uses TRBV13-2 and TRBJ1-4, with 8 bases that match TRBD1. J lost 7 bases, V lost 2 bases, and 7 bases had no gene match. Germline CDR1 reads NNHNN; CDR2 reads SYGAGS (reference sequence). This CDR3 is built from 15 residues. The part of the CDR3 DNA that was read is TGTGCCAGCGGTGAGTGGGCAGGGGGCGGCGAAAGATTATTT. Amino acids: CASGEWAGGGERLF. The whole CDR3 region reads CASGEWAGGGERLFF.

This clone was counted between two and nine times. Mouse gene names apply. With the read ending 1 residue before the CDR3 end, the germline J gene is used to fill in that end. The V gene is TRBV31, the J gene TRBJ2-7; D perhaps matches TRBD2 (6 bases). V was trimmed by 2 bases and J by 3 bases, leaving 8 bases between them. This CDR3 has 12 residues. CDR1 and CDR2 from the germline V gene are GKSSPN and SITVG. CDR3 DNA (partial): TGTGCCTGGAGTGGGACTTTCTATGAACAGTAC. This codes for CAWSGTFYEQY. The entire CDR3 is CAWSGTFYEQYF.

As to this clone: The germline and genes are mouse ones. The read gets to within 1 residue of the CDR3 end, and the germline J gene fills in the rest. This chain connects TRBV13-2 to TRBJ2-5; 10 positions agree with TRBD2. CDR1 is NNHNN, CDR2 SYGAGS, per germline (reference sequence). The CDR3 loop spans 15 amino acids. V was clipped by 3 bases and J by 5 bases; unmatched bases: 6. The CDR3 DNA, read in part, is TGTGCCAGCGGTGTCCCTGGGGGGGCGCGAGACACCCAGTAC. This gives the protein CASGVPGGARDTQY. The full-length CDR3 reads as CASGVPGGARDTQYF.

As concerns this clone: Genes and germline are mouse. The read terminates 1 residue ahead of where the CDR3 ends, so the germline J gene completes it. The chain has TRBV1 and TRBJ2-5; 7 bases are a match to TRBD2. The junction had 8 bases not matched to a gene; V was cut back by 0 bases and J by 5 bases. Germline lookup yields CDR1 NSQYPW and CDR2 LRSPGD (reference sequence). This CDR3 contains 16 residues. The sequenced part of the CDR3 DNA is TGCACCTGCAGTGCAGAGGAAGGAACTGGGGTAGACACCCAGTAC. Its translation is CTCSAEEGTGVDTQY. The entire CDR3 is CTCSAEEGTGVDTQYF.

This clone showed up just a few times. Mouse names are used for the genes. The read ends 1 residue shy of where the CDR3 ends; the end is completed using the germline J gene. The J gene is TRBJ2-7, the V gene TRBV1, with a weak D call TRBD1 (5 bases). Germline V gives CDR1 NSQYPW, CDR2 LRSPGD (reference sequence). This CDR3 spans 13 amino acids. V lost 2 bases and J 3 bases, leaving 8 bases between the germline ends. The CDR3: CTCSAQDNYEQYF. Partial CDR3 DNA: TGCACCTGCAGTGCACAGGACAACTATGAACAGTAC.

A word on this clone: Gene labels here are mouse ones. Read sequence stops 1 residue before the CDR3 end, and the germline J gene provides the missing end. This chain uses TRBV4 with TRBJ2-2; TRBD2 aligns across 11 bases. CDR3 length: 15 residues. The V and J ends lost 5 bases and 2 bases, in that order; junction bases with no gene match: 1. Germline CDR1 is LGHDT and CDR2 is YNNKQL (reference sequence). CDR3 sequence reads: CASSRDWGNTGQLYF. The CDR3 bases that were read are TGTGCCAGCAGCAGGGACTGGGGGAACACCGGGCAGCTCTAC. The whole variable domain, remainder taken from reference TRBV4 and TRBJ2-2, is ETAVFQTPNYHVTQVGNEVSFNCKQTLGHDTMYWYKQDSKKLLKIMFSYNNKQLIVNETVPRRFSPQSSDKAHLNLRIKSVEPEDSAVYLCASSRDWGNTGQLYFGEGSKLTVL.

On this clone: Gene names refer to mouse genes. The read comes to an end 1 residue before the CDR3 does, leaving the germline J gene to fill in the end. J is TRBJ2-5 and V is TRBV3; 7 bases line up with TRBD1. Per the germline V gene, CDR1 is SNHLY and CDR2 is FYNGKV (reference sequence). The CDR3 is 13 residues long. The trim removed 3 bases at V and 6 bases at J, leaving 3 bases unmatched. CDR3 sequence: CASSFGQVDTQYF. CDR3 DNA, as far as it was read: TGTGCCAGCAGCTTCGGACAGGTTGACACCCAGTAC.

In regard to this clone: Germline and genes here are mouse. Coverage ceases 1 residue before the CDR3 finishes, and the germline J gene fills in the end. The chain joins TRBV30 to TRBJ1-2; a possible D gene is TRBD1 (5 bases). The V end lost 0 bases, the J end lost 4 bases, and 6 bases lay between the germline ends. Germline CDR1 SQVVS, CDR2 ANEGSEA. This CDR3 comprises 12 residues. The CDR3 loop reads CSSRERGSDYTF. The sequenced part of the CDR3 DNA is TGTAGTTCTAGAGAGAGGGGCTCCGACTACACC.